The next 11 T cell receptor beta chains were all read from a single sample in a study of CD8 T cells in ankylosing spondylitis. TCRdb processed the 5' RACE reads anew with MiXCR; each CDR3 protein has one entry. The profile shows fewer than 750,000 distinct CDR3 sequences, around 19% of them singletons. Their specific antigens are unknown. Points from the study as a whole: In ankylosing spondylitis blood, a motif of seven to nine highly homologous TCR beta variants appeared characteristic.

Specimen: blood, either unsorted or a sorted T cell fraction (not recorded which). Receptors originate from a male donor with ankylosing spondylitis.

V gene TRBV13 combines with J gene TRBJ2-6, with a weak D call TRBD1 (5 bases). V lost 3 bases and J lost 2, with 8 bases in between. Germline lookup yields CDR1 PRHDT and CDR2 FYEKMQ (reference sequence). The CDR3 length is 15 residues. DNA of the CDR3: TGTGCCAGCAGCTTTCCCAGGGCTGGGGCCAACGTCCTGACTTTC. Its translation: CASSFPRAGANVLTF.

The V gene is TRBV18, the J gene TRBJ2-1, with D perhaps TRBD1 or TRBD2 (7 bases each). The CDR3 spans 16 residues. Between the trimmed V and J ends, which lost 2 bases and 6 bases, there was a span of 17 bases. Germline-derived CDR1 and CDR2 are KGHSH and LQKENI. In DNA, the CDR3 is TGTGCCAGCTCACCAAAGACAGGGAGGGTAAGCAATGAGCAGTTCTTC. This sequence encodes CASSPKTGRVSNEQFF.

This clonotype was found a few times. The genes are TRBV6-5 and TRBJ2-5; 7 bases are a match to TRBD1. V shed 2 bases, J shed 1 base, and the junction held 7 bases outside the gene matches. Germline CDR1 MNHEY, CDR2 SVGAGI. This CDR3 is 16 amino acids long. The CDR3 nucleotides read TGTGCCAGCAGTTACGGTTCCGGGACAGTCCAAGAGACCCAGTACTTC. Translation gives CASSYGSGTVQETQYF.

This clonotype appeared a few times. The rearrangement uses TRBV12-3 or TRBV12-4 and TRBJ1-2; D unresolved. CDR3 length: 13 residues. V lost 5 bases and J 4 bases, leaving 11 bases between the germline ends. CDR3 nucleotide sequence: TGTGCCAGCAGTCCTAGACGGCTCTATGGCTACACCTTC. Its protein product is CASSPRRLYGYTF.

The rearrangement links TRBV2 to TRBJ2-5; the D gene is possibly TRBD1 (5 bases). Trimming pared 2 bases from V and 2 bases from J, leaving 9 bases between. Per germline, CDR1 SNHLY and CDR2 FYNNEI. CDR3 length: 14 amino acids. The CDR3 DNA follows: TGTGCCAGCAGTGAACAGGGTAAACAAGAGACCCAGTACTTC. Protein sequence: CASSEQGKQETQYF.

The chain recombines TRBV4-1 with TRBJ2-3; either TRBD1 or TRBD2 may supply D (5 bases each). The CDR3 is made up of 14 amino acids. Trimming pared 1 base from V and 8 bases from J, leaving 13 bases between. Per germline, CDR1 MGHRA and CDR2 YSYEKL. In DNA, the CDR3 is TGCGCCAGCAGCCAAGGGGGACCTGCTGCTACGCAGTATTTT. Translating it yields CASSQGGPAATQYF.

This rearrangement joins TRBV29-1 to TRBJ2-7; 8 bases align to TRBD1. The CDR3 runs 13 residues. J was trimmed by 4 bases and V by 5 bases; bases with no gene match: 7. CDR1 and CDR2 (germline): SQVTM, ANQGSEA. The CDR3 bases are TGCAGCGTTTCTTCCGGGACAGGATACGAGCAGTACTTC. It is translated as CSVSSGTGYEQYF.

J is TRBJ2-6 and V is TRBV3-1; no firm D call. Trimming removed 3 bases from V and 0 bases from J, with 12 bases in between. The germline gives CDR1 LGHDT, CDR2 YNNKEL (reference sequence). This CDR3 is built from 17 residues. CDR3 amino acids: CASSQAEASSGANVLTF. CDR3 sequence (DNA): TGTGCCAGCAGCCAGGCAGAAGCCTCCTCTGGGGCCAACGTCCTGACTTTC.

This clonotype has only a few counts. This chain connects TRBV3-1 to TRBJ1-1; D is unclear. The CDR3 sequence is 14 residues long. V was cut by 0 bases and J by 7 bases, with 12 bases left in between. Germline V gene sequence: CDR1 LGHDT, CDR2 YNNKEL (reference sequence). The CDR3 loop is CASSQEGPASEAFF. The CDR3, as DNA: TGTGCCAGCAGCCAAGAAGGGCCAGCGAGTGAAGCTTTCTTT.

This clonotype was observed a few times. The rearrangement uses TRBV29-1 and TRBJ1-1; 7 nucleotides line up with TRBD1. Trimming took 6 bases from V and 5 from J; bases not matched to a gene: 9. Germline V CDR1 and CDR2: SQVTM, ANQGSEA. The CDR3 length is 13 residues. CDR3 in DNA: TGCAGCGTCGCGACAGGGCCCGGAACTGAAGCTTTCTTT. Translation: CSVATGPGTEAFF.

This clonotype was seen only a few times. The chain couples TRBV7-3 to TRBJ2-1; a possible D gene is TRBD2 (6 bases). Looked up from germline, CDR1 is SGHTA and CDR2 is FQGTGA. This CDR3 contains 16 residues. Trimming took off 0 bases at V and 4 bases at J, with 13 bases between the two ends. CDR3 sequence (DNA): TGTGCCAGCAGCTTAACAGCGGCGGGACGGTACAATGAGCAGTTCTTC. Translating gives CASSLTAAGRYNEQFF. The full variable domain, completed using reference TRBV7-3 and TRBJ2-1, is GAGVSQTPSNKVTEKGKYVELRCDPISGHTALYWYRQSLGQGPEFLIYFQGTGAADDSGLPNDRFFAVRPEGSVSTLKIQRTERGDSAVYLCASSLTAAGRYNEQFFGPGTRLTVL.